Listed below are T cell receptor beta chains from one sample, sequenced in a study of blood T cells in healthy people across ages. In TCRdb, the 5' RACE reads were re-called with MiXCR into one record per CDR3 protein. Of fewer than 700,000 distinct CDR3 sequences in the sample, less than 45% were seen once. Sequenced sample: blood. The receptors were gathered from an elderly man in good health. Both conserved end residues are part of each CDR3. The order of the fields is clone size, J gene, V gene, D gene, CDR3 protein, CDR3 DNA. A D gene is named only where the DNA matches it firmly. Clone sizes are given selectively: once, few, many, or a class where the clone is expanded.

>few|TRBJ2-5|TRBV20-1|TRBD1
CSAMRGQGRETQYF
TGCAGTGCTATGCGGGGACAGGGACGAGAGACCCAGTACTTC
>-|TRBJ2-1|TRBV7-9|TRBD2
CASSKLAGSGVQFF
TGTGCCAGCAGCAAACTAGCGGGCTCCGGCGTCCAGTTCTTC
>many|TRBJ2-5|TRBV6-6|-
CASSYARRDEQYF
TGTGCCAGCAGTTACGCTAGGCGGGATGAGCAGTACTTC
>-|TRBJ2-3|TRBV5-6|-
CASSFRGLDDTQYF
TGTGCCAGCAGCTTCCGGGGGCTGGATGATACGCAGTATTTT
>-|TRBJ2-3|TRBV27|-
CASSLNQAGDTQYF
TGTGCCAGCAGTTTAAACCAGGCCGGAGATACGCAGTATTTT
>-|TRBJ2-5|TRBV7-2|-
CASGYGTRWGETQYF
TGTGCCAGCGGCTACGGGACTCGTTGGGGGGAGACCCAGTACTTC
>-|TRBJ1-2|TRBV20-1|TRBD1
CSATVPRGRVQGYTF
TGCAGCGCTACAGTACCCAGGGGGAGGGTACAGGGCTACACCTTC
>-|TRBJ2-5|TRBV20-1|-
CSASFMDTWYF
TGCAGTGCTAGTTTTATGGACACGTGGTACTTC
>-|TRBJ2-3|TRBV20-1|TRBD2
CSGAGDYTQYF
TGCAGTGGGGCGGGGGATTATACGCAGTATTTT
>few|TRBJ2-5|TRBV3-1|-
CASSQAGGPRTQYF
TGTGCCAGCAGCCAAGCGGGGGGCCCGCGGACCCAGTACTTC
>-|TRBJ2-1|TRBV4-1|-
CASSSRFGGEQFF
TGCGCCAGCAGCTCCAGATTCGGCGGTGAGCAGTTCTTC
>-|TRBJ2-7|TRBV7-2|TRBD2
CASSPGGTPYEQYF
TGTGCCAGCAGCCCGGGGGGGACTCCCTACGAGCAGTACTTC
>few|TRBJ2-3|TRBV15|-
CATSRESRGTDTQYF
TGTGCCACCAGCAGAGAGTCCCGCGGGACAGATACGCAGTATTTT
>-|TRBJ2-1|TRBV20-1|TRBD2
CSARDSLAGGSSYNEQFF
TGCAGTGCTAGAGATTCGTTAGCGGGGGGGAGCTCCTACAATGAGCAGTTCTTC
>few|TRBJ1-1|TRBV6-5|-
CASSYTPNTEAFF
TGTGCCAGCAGTTACACCCCCAACACTGAAGCTTTCTTT
>-|TRBJ2-2|TRBV18|TRBD2
CASSPLLERDRITGELFF
TGTGCCAGCTCACCCCTCCTTGAGCGGGACCGCATAACCGGGGAGCTGTTTTTT
>few|TRBJ2-7|TRBV24-1|-
CATSENPRSGSTSSGEQYF
TGTGCCACCAGTGAGAATCCCCGATCGGGGTCTACCTCCTCGGGGGAGCAGTACTTC
>-|TRBJ1-2|TRBV20-1|-
CSARERVNYGYTF
TGCAGTGCTAGAGAGAGGGTGAACTATGGCTACACCTTC
>-|TRBJ2-4|TRBV12-3/TRBV12-4|TRBD1
CASTPGQAPLYF
TGTGCCAGCACTCCCGGACAGGCTCCTCTGTACTTC
>few|TRBJ1-2|TRBV6-5|-
CASSARDPGDGYTF
TGTGCCAGCAGTGCCAGGGACCCCGGGGATGGCTACACCTTC
>-|TRBJ2-7|TRBV7-2|TRBD1
CAKGTGGHEQYF
TGTGCCAAAGGGACAGGGGGCCACGAGCAGTACTTC
>once|TRBJ2-2|TRBV4-3|TRBD2
CASSLTSGGANTGELFF
TGCGCCAGCAGCCTAACTAGCGGGGGGGCGAACACCGGGGAGCTGTTTTTT
>once|TRBJ1-6|TRBV19|TRBD1
CASSIITGTGNLPLHF
TGTGCCAGTAGTATAATAACCGGGACAGGGAATTTACCCCTCCACTTT
>few|TRBJ2-5|TRBV28|TRBD2
CASSWGLAGKQETQYF
TGTGCCAGCAGTTGGGGACTAGCGGGAAAACAAGAGACCCAGTACTTC
>-|TRBJ2-7|TRBV7-9|TRBD1
CASSARGDLTGAAYEQYF
TGTGCCAGCAGCGCACGGGGAGACCTTACAGGGGCGGCCTACGAGCAGTACTTC
>-|TRBJ1-1|TRBV6-1|TRBD1
CASRTGQGANTEAFF
TGTGCCAGCAGGACTGGACAGGGGGCGAACACTGAAGCTTTCTTT
>-|TRBJ2-1|TRBV7-2|TRBD2
CASSSTTSGGMQTQFF
TGTGCCAGCAGCTCTACCACTAGCGGGGGGATGCAGACCCAGTTCTTC
>few|TRBJ1-1|TRBV10-2|-
CASSLANTEAFF
TGCGCCAGCAGTTTAGCGAACACTGAAGCTTTCTTT
>-|TRBJ2-7|TRBV7-2|TRBD1
CASRISPGTGAYEQYF
TGTGCCAGCCGAATAAGCCCCGGGACAGGGGCCTACGAGCAGTACTTC
>-|TRBJ2-3|TRBV11-3|TRBD1
CASSFGGTGRTDTQYF
TGTGCCAGCAGTTTCGGCGGGACAGGTCGCACAGATACGCAGTATTTT
>few|TRBJ2-1|TRBV6-1|-
CASSERVDRWSEQFF
TGTGCCAGCAGTGAAAGAGTAGATAGGTGGAGTGAGCAGTTCTTC
>few|TRBJ2-1|TRBV7-3|TRBD1
CASSLIGQGNEQFF
TGTGCCAGCAGCTTAATAGGACAGGGCAATGAGCAGTTCTTC
>-|TRBJ2-5|TRBV24-1|TRBD1
CATSATGGKETQYF
TGTGCCACCAGCGCAACAGGGGGTAAAGAGACCCAGTACTTC
>-|TRBJ2-7|TRBV16|TRBD2
CASSQYQRGNEQYF
TGTGCCAGCAGCCAATACCAGCGGGGGAATGAGCAGTACTTC
>few|TRBJ2-7|TRBV15|-
CATSRDRGREQYF
TGTGCCACCAGCAGAGATCGGGGTCGCGAGCAGTACTTC
>-|TRBJ2-5|TRBV7-9|TRBD2
CASSFAGGPGETQYF
TGTGCCAGCAGCTTTGCGGGAGGGCCTGGAGAGACCCAGTACTTC
>-|TRBJ2-7|TRBV7-2|TRBD2
CASSLERGAYEQYF
TGTGCCAGCAGCTTAGAGCGGGGGGCCTACGAGCAGTACTTC
>few|TRBJ2-5|TRBV4-2|TRBD2
CASSQVPAGGDETQYF
TGTGCCAGCAGCCAAGTGCCAGCGGGGGGGGACGAGACCCAGTACTTC
>-|TRBJ2-2|TRBV20-1|-
CSARDWTVNTGELFF
TGCAGTGCTAGAGATTGGACAGTGAACACCGGGGAGTTGTTTTTT
>few|TRBJ2-3|TRBV7-2|-
CASSSPLGTDTQYF
TGTGCCAGCAGCTCGCCGCTAGGTACGGATACGCAGTATTTT
>-|TRBJ1-6|TRBV7-2|TRBD1
CASSREGTGQSPLHF
TGTGCCAGCAGCCGAGAGGGGACAGGGCAATCACCCCTCCACTTT
>once|TRBJ1-4|TRBV20-1|-
CSARVEGSEKLFF
TGCAGTGCTAGAGTCGAGGGGAGCGAAAAACTGTTTTTT
>-|TRBJ2-5|TRBV20-1|-
CSACEWYQETQYF
TGCAGTGCTTGCGAGTGGTACCAAGAGACCCAGTACTTC
>few|TRBJ2-5|TRBV20-1|TRBD2
CSASHTSGGSQETQYF
TGCAGTGCTAGCCACACTAGCGGGGGGTCTCAAGAGACCCAGTACTTC
>-|TRBJ1-1|TRBV6-5|TRBD1
CASSQPTGAAFF
TGTGCCAGCAGTCAGCCCACAGGGGCGGCTTTCTTT
>-|TRBJ2-5|TRBV3-1|-
CASSQGRVRETQYF
TGTGCCAGCAGCCAGGGCCGGGTTCGTGAGACCCAGTACTTC
>many|TRBJ2-7|TRBV29-1|-
CSVEEYGSSYEQYF
TGCAGCGTTGAAGAGTACGGGAGCTCCTACGAGCAGTACTTC
>few|TRBJ2-1|TRBV7-9|-
CASSLEVNEQFF
TGTGCCAGCAGCTTAGAGGTCAATGAGCAGTTCTTC
>few|TRBJ2-1|TRBV5-1|-
CASSYGQGRSNEQFF
TGCGCCAGCAGCTACGGGCAGGGGCGCAGCAATGAGCAGTTCTTC
>many|TRBJ2-7|TRBV24-1|-
CATSDSDREYEQYF
TGTGCCACCAGTGACTCGGACAGAGAGTACGAGCAGTACTTC
>-|TRBJ2-1|TRBV5-1|-
CASSLESGPYNEQFF
TGCGCCAGCAGCTTAGAAAGCGGACCCTACAATGAGCAGTTCTTC
>-|TRBJ2-6|TRBV19|-
CASSIEPGYSGANVLTF
TGTGCCAGTAGTATAGAACCAGGTTACTCTGGGGCCAACGTCCTGACTTTC
>-|TRBJ2-7|TRBV7-6|-
CASSVAGGIGQYF
TGTGCCAGCAGCGTAGCAGGGGGGATTGGGCAGTACTTC